The 20 T cell receptor beta chains given below trace back to one sample, sequenced in a study of beta chain features in type 1 diabetes. Reverse transcribing all isolated RNA meant expressed TCRB transcripts were sequenced. The protocol was immunoSEQ multiplex PCR, while the TCRdb copy is restricted to in-frame clones and leaves out a portion. This sample has roughly 300,000 clones, with under 8.5% found just once. The sequencing input was central memory CD4+ T cells from blood. These TCRs come from a woman aged 18-29 years in good health.

The sample holds a few counts of this clone. CDR3: CASSYAGWNTEAFF. The CDR3 DNA reads as TGTGCCAGCAGTTACGCAGGATGGAACACTGAAGCTTTCTTT. This sequence joins TRBV6-6 and TRBJ1-1, with D unclear. The V end lost 2 bases, the J end lost 1 base, and 8 bases lay between the germline ends. Germline assignment: CDR1 MNHNY and CDR2 SVGAGI (reference sequence). The CDR3 has 14 amino acids.

The chain employs TRBV4-2 and TRBJ2-1; 9 bases are a match to TRBD2. CDR1 is LGHNA, CDR2 YNFKEQ, per germline. The ends lost 1 base at V and 8 bases at J; junction bases unmatched: 15. This CDR3 has 18 residues. The DNA for the CDR3 is TGTGCCAGCAGCCAAGCGACACTCTTAGCGGGAGAGATGGATGAGCAGTTCTTC. It is translated as CASSQATLLAGEMDEQFF.

DNA of the CDR3: TGTGCCAGCAGCCATTCTCCAGGGGCGCCGAACTATGGCTACACCTTC. This sequence encodes CASSHSPGAPNYGYTF. The V and J genes are TRBV14 and TRBJ1-2, with TRBD1 as a possible D gene (6 bases). The germline CDR1 and CDR2 sequences are SGHDN and FVKESK. CDR3 length: 16 residues. The germline V and J ends were trimmed by 3 bases and 2 bases, with 16 bases remaining between them.

This rearrangement joins TRBV14 to TRBJ2-3, with 10 bases identical to TRBD2. Germline CDR1 SGHDN, CDR2 FVKESK. The CDR3 consists of 15 residues. The ends lost 4 bases at V and 3 bases at J; junction bases unmatched: 4. CDR3 in amino acids: CASSPWTSGTDTQYF. DNA of the CDR3: TGTGCCAGCAGCCCTTGGACTAGCGGAACAGATACGCAGTATTTT.

This clone was seen a few times. The sample contains more than one DNA sequence encoding this CDR3. The V and J genes are TRBV11-1 and TRBJ2-5; D is unresolved. Germline lookup yields CDR1 SGHAT and CDR2 FQDESV (reference sequence). V was clipped by 1 base and J by 1 base, with 10 bases between them. This CDR3 comprises 15 residues. CDR3 DNA: TGTGCCAGCAGCTTAGATAGGGCCGGCCAAGAGACCCAGTACTTC. It specifies CASSLDRAGQETQYF.

This clone was seen a few times. CDR3 residues: CASSLSIGTYEQYF. Here the CDR3 DNA reads TGCGCCAGCAGCTTGAGCATTGGAACCTACGAGCAGTACTTC. The V and J genes are TRBV5-1 and TRBJ2-7, with D unclear. Per the germline V gene, CDR1 is SGHRS and CDR2 is YFSETQ. The CDR3 is 14 amino acids. V was cut by 1 base and J by 2 bases, with 10 bases left in between.

This chain links TRBV10-3 with TRBJ2-1; 8 bases agree with TRBD1. This CDR3 region has 15 residues. Germline V CDR1 and CDR2: ENHRY, SYGVKD. V lost 6 bases to trimming and J lost 0 bases; unmatched junction nucleotides: 4. This CDR3 is CAIRIDRGSYNEQFF. The CDR3 DNA reads as TGTGCCATCAGGATAGACAGGGGCTCCTACAATGAGCAGTTCTTC.

This clone was seen ten or more times. The chain carries TRBV11-2 and TRBJ2-4; D ambiguous. The ends were cut back, 6 bases at V and 0 bases at J, with 15 bases in the middle. The CDR3 runs 16 residues. The germline V gene encodes CDR1 SGHAT and CDR2 FQNNGV. Here the CDR3 DNA reads TGTGCCAGCAGTATGGTCGGGTCCCTAGCCAAAAACATTCAGTACTTC. It yields the protein CASSMVGSLAKNIQYF.

This chain links TRBV7-3 with TRBJ2-7; TRBD1 agrees at 11 bases. The trim removed 1 base at V and 9 bases at J, leaving 11 bases unmatched. The CDR3 covers 16 residues. CDR1 is SGHTA and CDR2 is FQGTGA in the germline V gene. DNA for the CDR3: TGTGCCAGCAGCTTAAACCCGGACAGGGGGCGGTGTGTGCAGTACTTC. This gives the protein CASSLNPDRGRCVQYF.

This clone showed up many times. The chain uses TRBV14 and TRBJ2-1; possibly TRBD2 for D (5 bases). Per germline, CDR1 SGHDN and CDR2 FVKESK. V shed 4 bases and J shed 9 bases, with 25 bases lying between them. The CDR3 loop spans 17 amino acids. The CDR3 coding sequence is TGTGCCAGCAGCCCACTGGGCGAGGGCATAGTAGTAGGTGAGCAGTTCTTC. Translated, it gives CASSPLGEGIVVGEQFF.

This chain uses TRBV7-2 with TRBJ2-5, with D perhaps matching TRBD1 or TRBD2 (5 bases each). The CDR3 extends over 13 amino acids. Looked up from germline, CDR1 is SGHTA and CDR2 is FQGNSA. With 2 bases removed from V and 4 bases from J, the gap between germline ends came to 8 bases. CDR3 coding DNA: TGTGCCAGCAGCTTAAGGGACCTAGAGACCCAGTACTTC. As protein: CASSLRDLETQYF.

This clone was detected only a few times. This sequence joins TRBV5-6 and TRBJ2-3; D may be TRBD2 (6 bases). CDR3 size: 15 residues. Trimming cost V 5 bases and J 4 bases, with 17 bases left between them. The germline V gene has CDR1 SGHDT and CDR2 YYEEEE. The CDR3 spells CASSWGLSGADTQYF. Written as DNA, the CDR3 is TGTGCCAGCAGTTGGGGACTGTCGGGAGCAGATACGCAGTATTTT.

Many counts were recorded for this clone. This sequence joins TRBV20-1 and TRBJ2-7; D gene unclear. Between the trimmed V and J ends, which lost 8 bases and 7 bases, there was a span of 12 bases. The CDR3 spans 10 residues. CDR1 is DFQATT, CDR2 SNEGSKA, per germline (reference sequence). The CDR3: CSLGISEQYF. In nucleotides, the CDR3 is TGCAGTTTAGGGATTTCGGAGCAGTACTTC.

This clone was recorded a few times. This chain uses TRBV2 with TRBJ2-4; D possibly corresponds to TRBD1 (6 bases). V was pared by 0 bases and J by 15 bases, with 12 bases between. The germline gives CDR1 SNHLY, CDR2 FYNNEI. CDR3 length: 12 residues. This CDR3 reads CASSEAGRGLYF. The CDR3 DNA reads TGTGCCAGCAGTGAAGCAGGCAGGGGATTGTACTTC. The whole variable domain, filled in from reference TRBV2 and TRBJ2-4, reads EPEVTQTPSHQVTQMGQEVILRCVPISNHLYFYWYRQILGQKVEFLVSFYNNEISEKSEIFDDQFSVERPDGSNFTLKIRSTKLEDSAMYFCASSEAGRGLYFGAGTRLSVL.

This chain uses TRBV7-3 with TRBJ2-1; a possible D gene is TRBD1 (6 bases). V lost 4 bases, J lost 4 bases, and 20 bases lay in between. CDR3 length: 17 residues. Germline lookup yields CDR1 SGHTA and CDR2 FQGTGA. This CDR3 is CASSSYLTPGQYNEQFF. CDR3 DNA sequence: TGTGCCAGCAGCTCTTACCTAACACCGGGACAATACAATGAGCAGTTCTTC.

This rearrangement joins TRBV14 to TRBJ1-2; the D is unclear. Trimming took 0 bases from V and 5 from J, leaving 7 bases between them. The V gene's germline CDR1 is SGHDN and CDR2 FVKESK. The CDR3 runs to 13 residues. The CDR3 is CASSQDRRYGYTF. The CDR3 coding sequence is TGTGCCAGCAGCCAAGATCGAAGATATGGCTACACCTTC.

The rearrangement links TRBV4-2 to TRBJ2-1, with TRBD2 matching 16 bases. Trimming cost V 2 bases and J 4 bases; bases outside gene matches: 2. This CDR3 is 17 amino acids long. CDR1 and CDR2 (germline): LGHNA, YNFKEQ. The CDR3, as DNA: TGTGCCAGCAGCCAACAGGGACTAGCGGGAGGGTACAATGAGCAGTTCTTC. Translation gives CASSQQGLAGGYNEQFF.

This clone was counted a few times. The chain links TRBV5-1 to TRBJ1-1; D is perhaps TRBD1 (6 bases). In germline, CDR1 is SGHRS, CDR2 YFSETQ. The CDR3 spans 13 residues. V lost 5 bases and J 1 base, leaving 9 bases between the germline ends. The CDR3 bases are TGCGCCAGCAGAATACAGGGGAACACTGAAGCTTTCTTT. This sequence encodes CASRIQGNTEAFF.

In this sample, this clone turned up a few times. The chain joins TRBV7-8 to TRBJ2-5; D remains unclear. The CDR3 contains 15 residues. V dropped 1 base and J dropped 5 bases, with 14 bases sitting between them. Germline values: CDR1 SGHVS, CDR2 FQNEAQ. CDR3: CASSLVEVRMETQYF. CDR3 in DNA: TGTGCCAGCAGCTTAGTAGAAGTGAGGATGGAGACCCAGTACTTC.

This clone was recorded at least ten times. CDR3 sequence (DNA): TGCGCCAGCAGCCAAGATTTAGCGGCAGGGGGCAAGGATACGCAGTATTTT. This translates into CASSQDLAAGGKDTQYF. J is TRBJ2-3 and V is TRBV4-3; 8 bases match TRBD1. Losses at the gene ends were 0 bases for V and 6 bases for J; bases not matched to a gene: 11. Per the germline V gene, CDR1 is LGHNA and CDR2 is YSLEER. The CDR3 sequence is 17 residues long.